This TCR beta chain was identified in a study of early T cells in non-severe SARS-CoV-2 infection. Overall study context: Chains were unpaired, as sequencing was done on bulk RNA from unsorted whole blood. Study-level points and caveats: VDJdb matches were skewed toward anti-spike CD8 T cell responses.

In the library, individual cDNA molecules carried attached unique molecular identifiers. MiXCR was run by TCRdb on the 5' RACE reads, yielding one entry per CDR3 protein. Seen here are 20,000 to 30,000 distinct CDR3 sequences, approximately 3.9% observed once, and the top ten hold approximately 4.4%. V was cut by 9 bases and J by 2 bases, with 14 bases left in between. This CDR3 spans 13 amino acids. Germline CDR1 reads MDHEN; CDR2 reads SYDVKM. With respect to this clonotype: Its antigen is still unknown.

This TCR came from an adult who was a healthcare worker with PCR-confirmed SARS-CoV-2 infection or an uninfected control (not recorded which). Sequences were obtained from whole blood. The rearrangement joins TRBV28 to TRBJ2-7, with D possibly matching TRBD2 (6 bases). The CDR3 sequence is CARPSGFTYEQYF. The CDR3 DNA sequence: TGTGCCAGACCGAGCGGGTTCACCTACGAGCAGTACTTC. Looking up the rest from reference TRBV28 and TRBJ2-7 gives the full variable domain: DVKVTQSSRYLVKRTGEKVFLECVQDMDHENMFWYRQDPGLGLRLIYFSYDVKMKEKGDIPEGYSVSREKKERFSLILESASTNQTSMYLCARPSGFTYEQYFGPGTRLTVT.